A selection of T cell receptor beta chains follows, all from one sample in a study of control samples from healthy donors and cancer patients. Some clones are missing from TCRdb's copy, which holds only in-frame ones; the method was immunoSEQ multiplex PCR. Here the sample spans some 56,000 clones, 95% being singletons. Sample: blood. The source of these receptors is a man aged 25-40 years in good health. The CDR3 runs from the conserved cysteine through the conserved F or W. A D gene is named only where the DNA matches it firmly. Clone size is shown for a subset of rows, as once, few, many or a class of expanded clone.

J,size,V,D,CDR3,DNA
TRBJ2-7,-,TRBV19,TRBD2,CASSTPPDDGTSPGTHEQYF,TGTGCCAGTAGTACTCCCCCGGACGATGGGACTAGCCCAGGTACCCACGAGCAGTACTTC
TRBJ2-7,-,TRBV4-1,-,CASSQGEQISYEQYF,TGCGCCAGCAGCCAAGGAGAGCAGATCTCCTACGAGCAGTACTTC
TRBJ2-3,-,TRBV2,-,CASSAGFTDTQYF,TGTGCCAGCAGCGCGGGGTTCACAGATACGCAGTATTTT
TRBJ1-1,-,TRBV2,-,CASSEEERTEAFF,TGTGCCAGCAGTGAGGAGGAGAGGACTGAAGCTTTCTTT
TRBJ2-1,-,TRBV5-1,TRBD2,CASSPGTNNEQFF,TGCGCCAGCAGCCCCGGGACTAACAATGAGCAGTTCTTC
TRBJ1-4,-,TRBV29-1,-,CSVGQVWGEKLFF,TGCAGCGTTGGGCAGGTCTGGGGGGAAAAACTGTTTTTT
TRBJ1-5,-,TRBV4-1,TRBD1,CASSSTGGHQPQHF,TGCGCCAGCAGCTCTACAGGGGGCCATCAGCCCCAGCATTTT
TRBJ1-1,-,TRBV18,-,CASSQTRDSEAFF,TGTGCCAGCTCCCAGACCCGCGACAGTGAAGCTTTCTTT
TRBJ2-6,-,TRBV19,-,CASMGSGANVLTF,TGTGCCAGCATGGGATCTGGGGCCAACGTCCTGACTTTC
TRBJ1-1,once,TRBV12-3/TRBV12-4,-,CASSLRGTEAFF,TGTGCCAGCAGTCTAAGGGGTACTGAAGCTTTCTTT
TRBJ2-7,-,TRBV30,TRBD1,CAWSVGTGGYEQYF,TGTGCCTGGAGTGTTGGAACAGGGGGCTACGAGCAGTACTTC
TRBJ2-2,-,TRBV27,-,CASRLTGRGEAGELFF,TGTGCCAGCAGACTTACGGGCAGGGGAGAAGCCGGGGAGCTGTTTTTT
TRBJ2-1,-,TRBV18,TRBD2,CASSPLLTGLAGGDEQFF,TGTGCCAGCTCACCGCTCTTAACGGGACTAGCGGGAGGCGATGAGCAGTTCTTC
TRBJ2-1,once,TRBV3-1/TRBV3-2,-,CASSQERPYNEQFF,TGTGCCAGCAGCCAAGAACGCCCCTACAATGAGCAGTTCTTC
TRBJ2-5,-,TRBV7-7,-,CASSSGLQETQYF,TGTGCTAGCAGCTCAGGGTTACAAGAGACCCAGTACTTC
TRBJ1-3,-,TRBV7-8,-,CASSLGGTTRNTIYF,TGTGCCAGCAGCTTAGGAGGGACAACCCGAAACACCATATATTTT
TRBJ1-2,-,TRBV11-1,TRBD1,CASSKDRGESNYGYTF,TGTGCCAGCAGCAAGGACAGGGGCGAATCTAACTATGGCTACACCTTC
TRBJ2-5,-,TRBV6-5,TRBD2,CASSLGLAETQYF,TGTGCCAGCAGTTTGGGACTAGCGGAGACCCAGTACTTC
TRBJ2-7,-,TRBV5-1,TRBD2,CASRLAGGPVGTYEQYF,TGCGCCAGCAGGCTAGCGGGAGGGCCCGTCGGCACCTACGAGCAGTACTTC
TRBJ2-1,-,TRBV4-1,-,CASSQRTGVPYNEQFF,TGCGCCAGCAGCCAGAGGACGGGGGTTCCCTACAATGAGCAGTTCTTC
TRBJ2-3,-,TRBV13,TRBD1,CASSLGPGGTADTQYF,TGTGCCAGCAGCTTAGGCCCAGGGGGTACGGCAGATACGCAGTATTTT
TRBJ2-5,-,TRBV2,TRBD1,CASSVTGTGLVETQYF,TGTGCCAGCAGCGTAACCGGGACAGGGTTGGTCGAGACCCAGTACTTC
TRBJ2-5,once,TRBV27,-,CASSLTVGVGETQYF,TGTGCCAGCAGTTTAACCGTGGGAGTCGGAGAGACCCAGTACTTC
TRBJ2-5,-,TRBV5-1,TRBD2,CASSLCGGAGETQYF,TGCGCCAGCAGCTTGTGCGGGGGGGCCGGGGAGACCCAGTACTTC
TRBJ1-2,-,TRBV4-1,-,CASSQIGRANYGYTF,TGCGCCAGCAGCCAGATCGGACGAGCTAACTATGGCTACACCTTC
TRBJ1-2,-,TRBV4-1,TRBD1,CASSQTVGQGGYGYTF,TGCGCCAGCAGCCAGACGGTGGGACAGGGAGGGTATGGCTACACCTTC
TRBJ2-7,-,TRBV5-1,TRBD1,CASSLGGGFDEQYF,TGCGCCAGCAGCTTGGGAGGGGGCTTCGACGAGCAGTACTTC
TRBJ1-1,-,TRBV29-1,-,CSVVQGSGTEAFF,TGCAGCGTTGTCCAGGGTTCGGGCACTGAAGCTTTCTTT
TRBJ2-2,-,TRBV29-1,-,CSVEDLGTGELFF,TGCAGCGTTGAAGATCTAGGCACCGGGGAGCTGTTTTTT
TRBJ2-5,-,TRBV19,-,CASSIGSTPWPQYF,TGTGCCAGTAGTATAGGGTCCACCCCTTGGCCCCAGTACTTC
TRBJ2-1,few,TRBV21-1,-,CASSKERQQSYNEQFF,TGTGCCAGCAGCAAAGAACGACAGCAATCCTACAATGAGCAGTTCTTC
TRBJ2-7,-,TRBV6-5,TRBD1,CASKFGGQGSYEQYF,TGTGCGAGTAAGTTCGGGGGACAGGGATCATACGAGCAGTACTTC
TRBJ2-5,-,TRBV4-1,-,CASSQPGQTQETQYF,TGCGCCAGCAGCCAACCGGGACAAACCCAAGAGACCCAGTACTTC
TRBJ2-1,-,TRBV9,-,CASSVGGLGEQFF,TGTGCCAGCAGCGTAGGAGGGCTAGGTGAGCAGTTCTTC
TRBJ2-3,once,TRBV5-1,TRBD1,CASSLIGQGPPTQYF,TGCGCCAGCAGCTTGATAGGACAGGGCCCCCCTACGCAGTATTTT
TRBJ2-2,-,TRBV27,-,CASSSGVWGGEAGELFF,TGTGCCAGCAGTTCCGGAGTTTGGGGGGGCGAAGCCGGGGAGCTGTTTTTT
TRBJ1-1,-,TRBV18,-,CASSPQGPHTEAFF,TGTGCCAGCTCACCACAGGGGCCGCACACTGAAGCTTTCTTT